The entry that follows covers one T cell receptor beta chain sequence. Its antigen remains undetermined. Qualities for individual bases were not recorded, and no much larger clone is one base off. These data belong to a study of blood T cell repertoires in COVID-19 (dated by TCRdb to 2019 to 2021). Concerning the study at large: The collaborator samples originated in the United States, Italy and Spain and spanned the acute and convalescent phases of COVID-19. The prospective study material was composed of cDNA or gDNA derived from T cells, B-cell-depleted T cells, or PBMCs. The dataset comprised deeply sampled blood TCRbeta repertoires from subjects exposed to, actively infected with, or recovered from COVID-19. A freely available public database, intended as a resource for researchers studying the immune response to SARS-CoV-2, is where the repertoires were released. Samples were obtained from the ongoing ImmuneRACE study (first 160 participants) and from 1,000 to 1,500 subjects provided by 6 global collaborators. Nearly every sample came with metadata listing a de-identified subject ID, COVID-19 status, age in years and sex. Where available, HLA class I and class II types were taken from metadata supplied by the sample provider and were not determined by assay-based typing. The study at large found these results: How much clinical and demographic metadata was included differed by source and by participant, and the metadata was provided uncurated.

The immunoSEQ Assay, a bias-controlled multiplex PCR, was used to amplify TCRbeta CDR3 regions from genomic DNA. As for the authors' bioinformatics: Within the assay, amplification of reference gene primers was used to estimate how many nucleated cells each sample contained. To quantify the absolute abundance of each unique TCRbeta CDR3 rearrangement, sequence reads were collapsed and filtered. For each sample, productive Simpson clonality was calculated as the square root of Simpson's diversity index across productive rearrangements. TCRdb holds this immuneACCESS table with in-frame rearrangements only. Some clones are missing; in checked studies, unresolved V genes explain under half, and the rest has no known cause. V, J and clone size were drawn from that table, and D and trimming were deduced from the DNA. This sample holds about 100,000 clones; roughly 89% were observed only once. The top ten clones comprise around 3.9% of the sample.

One collaborating source in Seattle enrolled patients while the patients were actively infected and followed the patients over time throughout the course of disease. The collaborating institutions used their own protocols to collect whole blood in K2EDTA tubes. Collaborator samples were shipped for TCRbeta analysis as frozen whole blood, isolated PBMCs, or DNA extracted from either sample type. CDR1 and CDR2, per the germline V gene, are MNHNS and SASEGT. V sheds 3 bases and J sheds 6 bases, leaving 8 bases between their ends. From the cysteine up to the phenylalanine, the CDR3 has a length of 12 residues. Just CDR3 DNA is preserved here, 36 bases in frame from base 1.

The clonotype was recovered from a human donor with COVID-19, enrolled during active disease. The donor label of this sample is uncertain. Sequences were obtained from peripheral blood. The rearrangement joined TRBV6-1 to TRBJ1-2, and TRBD1 may be the D gene, going by 5 matching bases. The nucleotide sequence reads TGTGCCAGCAGTGAGGCAGGGCATGGCTACACCTTC. Its protein reads: CASSEAGHGYTF.